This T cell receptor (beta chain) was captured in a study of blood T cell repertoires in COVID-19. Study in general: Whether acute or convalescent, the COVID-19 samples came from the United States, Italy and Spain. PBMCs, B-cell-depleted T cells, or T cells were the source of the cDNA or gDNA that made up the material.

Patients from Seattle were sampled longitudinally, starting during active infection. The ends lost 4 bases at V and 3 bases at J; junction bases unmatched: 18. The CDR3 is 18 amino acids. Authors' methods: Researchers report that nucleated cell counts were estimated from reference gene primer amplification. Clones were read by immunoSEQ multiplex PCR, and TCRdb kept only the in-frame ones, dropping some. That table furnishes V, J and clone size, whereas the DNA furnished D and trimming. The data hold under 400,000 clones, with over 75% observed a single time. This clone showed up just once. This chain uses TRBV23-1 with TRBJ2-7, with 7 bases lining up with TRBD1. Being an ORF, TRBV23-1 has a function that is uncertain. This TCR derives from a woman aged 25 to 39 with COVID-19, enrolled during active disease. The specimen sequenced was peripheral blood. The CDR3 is CASSPRKRWGQHLYEQYF. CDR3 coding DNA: TGCGCCAGCAGTCCACGCAAACGGTGGGGACAGCATCTCTACGAGCAGTACTTC.